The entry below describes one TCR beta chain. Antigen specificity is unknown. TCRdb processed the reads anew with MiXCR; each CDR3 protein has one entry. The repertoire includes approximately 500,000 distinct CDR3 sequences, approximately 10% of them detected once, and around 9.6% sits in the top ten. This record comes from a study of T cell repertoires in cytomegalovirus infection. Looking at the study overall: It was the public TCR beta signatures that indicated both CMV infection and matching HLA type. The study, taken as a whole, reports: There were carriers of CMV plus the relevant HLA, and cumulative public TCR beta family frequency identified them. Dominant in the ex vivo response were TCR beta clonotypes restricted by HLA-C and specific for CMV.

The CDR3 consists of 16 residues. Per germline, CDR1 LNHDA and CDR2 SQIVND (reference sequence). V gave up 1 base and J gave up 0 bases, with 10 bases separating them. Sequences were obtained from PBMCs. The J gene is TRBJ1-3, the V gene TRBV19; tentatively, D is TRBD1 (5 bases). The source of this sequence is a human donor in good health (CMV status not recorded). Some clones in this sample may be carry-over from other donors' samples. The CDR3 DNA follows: TGTGCCAGTAGTATAGGGGACGTCTTCTCTGGAAACACCATATATTTT. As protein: CASSIGDVFSGNTIYF.